Following are 17 T cell receptor beta chains from one sample sequenced in a study of shared clonotypes between healthy human individuals. Selected positively for CCR7 and CD45RO-negative, naive CD8 cells excluded terminally differentiated effector memory CD45RA+ cells. Data came from immunoSEQ multiplex PCR; TCRdb stores just in-frame clones and leaves some out. The sample includes around 2,100,000 clones, about 95% of them seen just once. The sample was naive CD8+ T cells sorted from blood. The receptors here all came from a man aged 18 to 30 in good health.

The chain carries TRBV27 and TRBJ2-5; D gene ambiguous. The germline V gene encodes CDR1 MNHEY and CDR2 SMNVEV (reference sequence). The CDR3 contains 12 residues. Trimming took 2 bases from V and 4 from J, leaving 5 bases between them. The CDR3 spells CASSLIRETQYF. As DNA, the CDR3 is TGTGCCAGCAGTTTAATCCGAGAGACCCAGTACTTC.

The chain uses TRBV6-5 and TRBJ2-2; 9 nucleotides align to TRBD2. This CDR3 has 16 amino acids. Germline V gives CDR1 MNHEY, CDR2 SVGAGI. The junction had 6 bases not matched to a gene; V was cut back by 4 bases and J by 3 bases. The CDR3 sequence: CASSFLEREDTGELFF. Here the CDR3 DNA reads TGTGCCAGCAGTTTCCTAGAGCGGGAGGACACCGGGGAGCTGTTTTTT.

This chain links TRBV7-8 with TRBJ2-7, with 10 bases fitting TRBD2. The CDR3 loop spans 16 amino acids. CDR1 is SGHVS and CDR2 is FQNEAQ in the germline V gene. The J segment lost 3 bases and the V segment lost 5 bases, leaving 10 bases of the junction unmatched. CDR3 nucleotides: TGTGCCAGCAGCCACCAAGGACTAGCGGCACTCTACGAGCAGTACTTC. Protein sequence: CASSHQGLAALYEQYF.

This clone was found once. The CDR3 loop reads CASSSPGQGHETQYF. For the CDR3, the DNA is TGCGCCAGCAGCTCGCCGGGACAGGGGCATGAGACCCAGTACTTC. The chain joins TRBV5-1 to TRBJ2-5; 10 bases map to TRBD1. Germline CDR1 is SGHRS and CDR2 is YFSETQ. The trim removed 3 bases at V and 5 bases at J, leaving 7 bases unmatched. This CDR3 comprises 15 residues.

This sequence joins TRBV5-1 and TRBJ2-5; D ambiguous. The V gene lost 0 bases and the J gene lost 5 bases, with 11 bases spanning the gap. The CDR3 length is 14 residues. Germline CDR1 SGHRS, CDR2 YFSETQ. The CDR3: CASSLVSSQETQYF. In nucleotides, the CDR3 is TGCGCCAGCAGCTTGGTGTCATCCCAGGAGACCCAGTACTTC. The full variable domain, its missing parts supplied by reference TRBV5-1 and TRBJ2-5, is KAGVTQTPRYLIKTRGQQVTLSCSPISGHRSVSWYQQTPGQGLQFLFEYFSETQRNKGNFPGRFSGRQFSNSRSEMNVSTLELGDSALYLCASSLVSSQETQYFGPGTRLLVL.

This clone has just one count. The CDR3 loop is CASTHRATNEKLFF. The CDR3 DNA follows: TGTGCCAGTACCCACAGAGCAACTAATGAAAAACTGTTTTTT. V and J are TRBV19 and TRBJ1-4; D is unresolved. The CDR3 is 14 amino acids. V was cut by 7 bases and J by 0 bases, with 9 bases left in between. The germline V gene has CDR1 LNHDA and CDR2 SQIVND (reference sequence).

This clone came up once. The chain links TRBV4-1 to TRBJ1-1; D is uncertain. The CDR3 loop spans 14 amino acids. The germline CDR1 and CDR2 sequences are MGHRA and YSYEKL. Trimming left V 0 bases short and J 0 bases short, with 5 bases between. The CDR3 sequence is CASSQDTMNTEAFF. The CDR3 DNA is TGCGCCAGCAGCCAAGACACTATGAACACTGAAGCTTTCTTT.

A note on this clone: At the DNA level, this CDR3 is encoded by other sequences in the same sample as well. The chain joins TRBV27 to TRBJ2-1; TRBD2 agrees at 12 bases. This CDR3 region has 15 residues. CDR1 and CDR2 from the germline V gene are MNHEY and SMNVEV (reference sequence). Trimming at V came to 5 bases and at J to 4 bases, leaving 3 bases not matched to a gene. CDR3 bases: TGTGCCAGCAGTCCGGGGACTAGCGGGTACAATGAGCAGTTCTTC. Protein: CASSPGTSGYNEQFF.

The genes are TRBV28 and TRBJ2-5, with D perhaps matching TRBD1 (5 bases). The CDR3 spans 15 residues. V lost 4 bases and J lost 5, with 17 bases in between. CDR1 is MDHEN and CDR2 is SYDVKM in the germline V gene. CDR3 bases: TGTGCCAGCAGTTCAACTGGGGCTGCCCTGGAGACCCAGTACTTC. This sequence encodes CASSSTGAALETQYF.

The CDR3 bases are TGTGCCAGCAGAGGGCTCGACAATGAGCAGTTCTTC. Protein sequence: CASRGLDNEQFF. V is TRBV6-5 and J is TRBJ2-1; D is unclear. CDR3 length: 12 residues. Trimming removed 6 bases from V and 5 bases from J, with 8 bases in between. Germline V CDR1 and CDR2: MNHEY, SVGAGI.

The rearrangement uses TRBV28 and TRBJ2-7; maybe TRBD1 (6 bases). The V end lost 3 bases, the J end lost 2 bases, and 11 bases lay between the germline ends. Per the germline V gene, CDR1 is MDHEN and CDR2 is SYDVKM. This CDR3 has 14 residues. This CDR3 is CASSFRDTPYEQYF. As DNA, the CDR3 is TGTGCCAGCAGTTTCCGGGACACTCCCTACGAGCAGTACTTC. The whole variable domain, filled in from reference TRBV28 and TRBJ2-7, reads DVKVTQSSRYLVKRTGEKVFLECVQDMDHENMFWYRQDPGLGLRLIYFSYDVKMKEKGDIPEGYSVSREKKERFSLILESASTNQTSMYLCASSFRDTPYEQYFGPGTRLTVT.

The rearrangement joins TRBV19 to TRBJ2-1, with D perhaps TRBD1 or TRBD2 (5 bases each). Trimming took off 6 bases at V and 8 bases at J, with 14 bases between the two ends. Germline V gene lookup returns CDR1 LNHDA and CDR2 SQIVND (reference sequence). The CDR3 runs 13 residues. In DNA, the CDR3 is TGTGCCAGTAGCGGGACCGCAATCGATGAGCAGTTCTTC. This sequence encodes CASSGTAIDEQFF.

This chain uses TRBV5-6 with TRBJ2-7; D remains ambiguous. Trimming took off 0 bases at V and 2 bases at J, with 9 bases between the two ends. CDR1 and CDR2 (germline): SGHDT, YYEEEE. The CDR3 consists of 14 residues. The CDR3 DNA follows: TGTGCCAGCAGCTTGGCCCGACGGGCCTACGAGCAGTACTTC. Protein sequence: CASSLARRAYEQYF.

In the case of this clone: Other DNA sequences in this specimen translate into the identical CDR3. The rearrangement links TRBV27 to TRBJ2-7; D remains unclear. V was pared by 5 bases and J by 4 bases, with 9 bases between. The CDR3 runs 12 residues. Per germline, CDR1 MNHEY and CDR2 SMNVEV (reference sequence). CDR3 residues: CASSPDGYEQYF. As DNA, the CDR3 is TGTGCCAGCAGTCCCGACGGATACGAGCAGTACTTC.

V usage is TRBV19 and J usage is TRBJ2-2, with D maybe TRBD2 (6 bases). This CDR3 has 12 amino acids. Germline CDR1 reads LNHDA; CDR2 reads SQIVND (reference sequence). Trimming took off 7 bases at V and 4 bases at J, with 7 bases between the two ends. CDR3 in amino acids: CASMEGTGELFF. CDR3 sequence (DNA): TGTGCCAGTATGGAGGGCACCGGGGAGCTGTTTTTT.

The chain joins TRBV20-1 to TRBJ1-1; no firm D call. CDR3 length equals 11 residues. CDR1 and CDR2 (germline): DFQATT, SNEGSKA (reference sequence). V lost 3 bases, J lost 8 bases, and 10 bases lay in between. CDR3 loop: CSARSGVEAFF. DNA of the CDR3: TGCAGTGCTAGGAGTGGGGTGGAAGCTTTCTTT.

The J gene is TRBJ2-1, the V gene TRBV11-2; no definite D call. This CDR3 spans 11 amino acids. Trimming stripped 5 bases from V and 10 bases from J, with 9 bases between. Germline loops: CDR1 SGHAT, CDR2 FQNNGV. In nucleotides, the CDR3 is TGTGCCAGCAGCACACTTAGCGAGCAGTTCTTC. It codes for CASSTLSEQFF.